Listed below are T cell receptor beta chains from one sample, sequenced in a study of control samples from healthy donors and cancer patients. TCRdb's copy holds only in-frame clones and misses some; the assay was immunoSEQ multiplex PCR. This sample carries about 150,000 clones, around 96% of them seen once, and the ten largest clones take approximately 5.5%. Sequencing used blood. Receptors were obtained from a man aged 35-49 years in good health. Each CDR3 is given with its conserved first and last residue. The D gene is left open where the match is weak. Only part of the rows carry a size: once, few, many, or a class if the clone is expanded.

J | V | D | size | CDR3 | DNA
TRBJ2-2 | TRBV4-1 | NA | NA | CASSLRDQVTGELFF | TGCGCCAGCAGCCTCCGGGACCAGGTTACCGGGGAGCTGTTTTTT
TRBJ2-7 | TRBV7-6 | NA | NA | CASSRTGQYEQYF | TGTGCCAGCAGCCGGACCGGACAGTACGAGCAGTACTTC
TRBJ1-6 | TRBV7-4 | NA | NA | CASSFGTTSSYNSPLHF | TGTGCCAGCAGCTTTGGGACAACCAGCTCCTATAATTCACCCCTCCACTTT
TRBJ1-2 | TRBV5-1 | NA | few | CASSLASGPQNYGYTF | TGCGCCAGCAGCTTGGCTTCAGGACCTCAAAACTATGGCTACACCTTC
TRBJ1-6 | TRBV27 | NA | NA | CASRGGSSPLHF | TGTGCCAGCAGGGGTGGGAGTTCACCCCTCCACTTT
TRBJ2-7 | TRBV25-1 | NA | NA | CASSVTGFEQYF | TGTGCCAGCAGCGTTACAGGGTTCGAGCAGTACTTC
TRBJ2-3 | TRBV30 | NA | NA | CAWSPADTQYF | TGTGCCTGGAGTCCGGCAGATACGCAGTATTTT
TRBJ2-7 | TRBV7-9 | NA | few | CASSLGAYEQYF | TGTGCCAGCAGCTTAGGAGCCTACGAGCAGTACTTC
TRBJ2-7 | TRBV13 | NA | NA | CASSLRFGEQYF | TGTGCCAGCAGCCTACGGTTTGGGGAGCAGTACTTC
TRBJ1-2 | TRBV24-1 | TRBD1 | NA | CATSDFTGGSGYTF | TGTGCCACCAGTGATTTCACAGGGGGTTCCGGCTACACCTTC
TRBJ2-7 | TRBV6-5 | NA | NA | CASSYSPRVEQYF | TGTGCCAGCAGTTACAGCCCTCGGGTCGAGCAGTACTTC
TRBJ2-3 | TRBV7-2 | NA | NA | CASSSFSTDTQYF | TGTGCCAGCAGCTCATTTAGCACAGATACGCAGTATTTT
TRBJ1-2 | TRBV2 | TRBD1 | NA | CASSATGYGYTF | TGTGCCAGCAGTGCGACAGGGTATGGCTACACCTTC
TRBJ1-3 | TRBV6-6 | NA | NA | CASRDPAGDSGNTIYF | TGTGCCAGCAGGGACCCCGCGGGCGACTCTGGAAACACCATATATTTT
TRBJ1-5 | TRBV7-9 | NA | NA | CASSPQEPQHF | TGTGCCAGCAGCCCTCAGGAGCCCCAGCATTTT
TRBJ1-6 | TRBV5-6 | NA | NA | CASGRWSSYNSPLHF | TGTGCCAGCGGCCGCTGGAGCTCCTATAATTCACCCCTCCACTTT
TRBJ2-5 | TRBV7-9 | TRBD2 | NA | CASSVHLAGEQETQYF | TGTGCCAGCAGCGTACATCTAGCGGGGGAGCAAGAGACCCAGTACTTC
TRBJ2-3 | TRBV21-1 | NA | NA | CASSKGSGGADTQYF | TGTGCCAGCAGCAAGGGGAGCGGGGGGGCAGATACGCAGTATTTT
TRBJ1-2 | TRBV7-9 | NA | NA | CASSLGGTDGGYTF | TGTGCCAGCAGCTTAGGAGGGACCGACGGTGGCTACACCTTC
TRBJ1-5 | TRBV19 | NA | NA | CASSELGVMPQHF | TGTGCCAGCTCCGAGTTAGGGGTAATGCCCCAGCATTTT
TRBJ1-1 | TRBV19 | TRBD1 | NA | CATLQGGDTEAFF | TGTGCCACCCTACAGGGGGGAGACACTGAAGCTTTCTTT
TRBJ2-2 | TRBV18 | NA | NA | CASSPSITGELFF | TGTGCCAGCTCACCGTCAATAACCGGGGAGCTGTTTTTT
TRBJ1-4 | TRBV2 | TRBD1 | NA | CASSLQGAKSEKLFF | TGTGCCAGCAGTCTACAGGGGGCAAAGAGTGAAAAACTGTTTTTT
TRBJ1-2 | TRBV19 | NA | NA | CASRPRGGYGYTF | TGTGCCAGTAGGCCTCGGGGGGGATATGGCTACACCTTC
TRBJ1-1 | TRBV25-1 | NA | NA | CASISGHKNTEAFF | TGTGCCAGCATATCGGGACATAAGAACACTGAAGCTTTCTTT
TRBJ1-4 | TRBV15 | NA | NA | CATSPGGGHGNEKLFF | TGTGCCACCAGTCCCGGCGGGGGGCACGGGAATGAAAAACTGTTTTTT
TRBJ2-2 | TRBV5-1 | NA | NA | CASSLNQPSTGELFF | TGCGCCAGCAGCTTGAACCAGCCGAGCACCGGGGAGCTGTTTTTT
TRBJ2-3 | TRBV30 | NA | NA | CAWARGSATDTQYF | TGTGCCTGGGCCCGCGGTTCTGCCACAGATACGCAGTATTTT
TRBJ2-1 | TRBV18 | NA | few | CASSPRVATYNEQFF | TGTGCCAGCTCACCAAGAGTAGCGACCTACAATGAGCAGTTCTTC
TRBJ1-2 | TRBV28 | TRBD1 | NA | CASSFSNRGRIFF | TGTGCCAGCAGTTTCAGCAACAGGGGCCGCATTTTTTTC
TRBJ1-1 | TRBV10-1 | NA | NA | CASSERAVGEAFF | TGCGCCAGCAGTGAACGGGCCGTGGGTGAAGCTTTCTTT